These T cell receptor beta chains were read from a single sample in a study of HIV-infected patients and healthy controls. TCRdb ran MiXCR on the 5' RACE reads and lists one entry per CDR3 protein. The sample carries approximately 7,000 distinct CDR3 sequences, 7.4% recorded once. This sample comprised blood, obtained during antiretroviral therapy. These receptors all come from an adult with HIV infection. Both conserved end residues are part of each CDR3. The D gene is left open where the match is weak. Size is omitted from some rows. Given values are once, few, many or a class for expanded clones.

clone_size | cdr3_length | d_call | j_call | v_call | cdr3_aa | cdr3_nt
many | 14 | - | TRBJ2-1 | TRBV6-2/TRBV6-3 | CASSYTDSFNEQFF | TGTGCCAGCAGTTACACGGACAGCTTCAATGAGCAGTTCTTC
many | 15 | - | TRBJ1-4 | TRBV6-6 | CASSLRWTPTEKLFF | TGTGCCAGCAGCCTTCGTTGGACCCCGACGGAAAAACTGTTTTTT
many | 15 | - | TRBJ2-2 | TRBV3-1 | CASSRGTLNTGELFF | TGTGCCAGCAGCCGTGGGACACTGAACACCGGGGAGCTGTTTTTT
many | 13 | - | TRBJ1-1 | TRBV20-1 | CSAPLTMNTEAFF | TGCAGTGCCCCGCTCACTATGAACACTGAAGCTTTCTTT
many | 15 | - | TRBJ1-2 | TRBV2 | CASRTVPPMDYGYTF | TGTGCCAGCAGGACAGTCCCTCCTATGGACTATGGCTACACCTTC
medium-sized | 13 | TRBD1 | TRBJ1-1 | TRBV30 | CAWQQGGNTEAFF | TGTGCCTGGCAACAGGGGGGAAACACTGAAGCTTTCTTT
medium-sized | 16 | - | TRBJ2-7 | TRBV20-1 | CSARDLNRARGGEQYF | TGCAGTGCTAGAGATCTCAACAGGGCCCGCGGAGGCGAGCAGTACTTC
medium-sized | 16 | TRBD1 | TRBJ1-1 | TRBV12-3/TRBV12-4 | CASRGQGAPYLPEAFF | TGTGCCAGCAGGGGACAGGGGGCGCCTTATCTCCCTGAAGCTTTCTTT
few | 14 | - | TRBJ2-5 | TRBV10-3 | CAISEDLNQETQYF | TGTGCCATCAGTGAGGATTTGAACCAAGAGACCCAGTACTTC
medium-sized | 15 | - | TRBJ1-5 | TRBV4-1 | CASSHHDSAGQPQHF | TGCGCCAGCAGCCACCACGATTCAGCCGGTCAGCCCCAGCATTTT
medium-sized | 14 | TRBD1 | TRBJ2-7 | TRBV25-1 | CASSVGQGWDEQYF | TGTGCCAGCAGTGTCGGACAGGGGTGGGACGAGCAGTACTTC
many | 13 | TRBD2 | TRBJ2-1 | TRBV20-1 | CSASSGGYNEQFF | TGCAGTGCTAGCAGCGGGGGTTACAATGAGCAGTTCTTC
many | 11 | - | TRBJ2-1 | TRBV29-1 | CSALRYNEQFF | TGCAGCGCATTGAGGTACAATGAGCAGTTCTTC
many | 16 | TRBD1 | TRBJ2-5 | TRBV5-1 | CASSYRGEGTQETQYF | TGCGCCAGCAGCTACAGGGGAGAGGGTACCCAAGAGACCCAGTACTTC
medium-sized | 11 | - | TRBJ2-5 | TRBV29-1 | CSSLRGETQYF | TGCAGCTCCTTAAGAGGGGAGACCCAGTACTTC
- | 16 | TRBD2 | TRBJ2-5 | TRBV27 | CFSSLGLAGGPETQYF | TGTTTCAGCAGTCTTGGACTAGCGGGGGGGCCAGAGACCCAGTACTTC
few | 20 | - | TRBJ2-4 | TRBV19 | CASSINDMLETFPPGSIQYF | TGTGCCAGTAGTATAAATGATATGCTAGAGACTTTCCCCCCTGGATCTATTCAGTACTTC
many | 15 | TRBD1 | TRBJ1-2 | TRBV24-1 | CATSDNRDRDYGYTF | TGTGCCACCAGTGACAACCGGGACAGGGACTATGGCTACACCTTC
many | 13 | - | TRBJ1-5 | TRBV6-1 | CASSEIGNQPQHF | TGTGCCAGCAGTGAAATTGGCAATCAGCCCCAGCATTTT
few | 13 | TRBD2 | TRBJ2-7 | TRBV24-1 | CATSEAGAYEQYF | TGTGCCACCAGTGAGGCGGGGGCCTACGAGCAGTACTTC
many | 15 | - | TRBJ1-1 | TRBV5-1 | CASSPNSGVGAEAFF | TGCGCCAGCAGCCCGAATTCTGGGGTGGGCGCTGAAGCTTTCTTT
medium-sized | 15 | - | TRBJ2-7 | TRBV2 | CASSDSGDRDYEQYF | TGTGCCAGCAGTGATTCCGGAGACCGCGACTACGAGCAGTACTTC
many | 15 | - | TRBJ1-5 | TRBV28 | CASSIRPTGNQPQHF | TGTGCCAGCAGTATTCGGCCGACTGGGAATCAGCCCCAGCATTTT
many | 14 | - | TRBJ2-1 | TRBV5-1 | CASSLGAGSGEQFF | TGCGCCAGCAGCTTGGGGGCAGGGTCCGGTGAGCAGTTCTTC
medium-sized | 15 | TRBD1 | TRBJ1-5 | TRBV27 | CASSRTGGGNQPQHF | TGTGCCAGCAGTCGGACAGGGGGAGGCAATCAGCCCCAGCATTTT
- | 16 | TRBD2 | TRBJ2-7 | TRBV30 | CAWSVYTSGPSYEQYF | TGTGCCTGGAGTGTATATACTAGCGGGCCTTCCTACGAGCAGTACTTC
few | 16 | - | TRBJ2-1 | TRBV29-1 | CSVEDRDLGFYNEQFF | TGCAGCGTTGAAGATAGAGATTTGGGTTTCTACAATGAGCAGTTCTTC
many | 14 | - | TRBJ1-1 | TRBV6-2/TRBV6-3 | CASSYSIAGPGAFF | TGTGCCAGCAGTTACTCGATTGCAGGGCCTGGAGCTTTCTTT
many | 15 | TRBD2 | TRBJ2-2 | TRBV19 | CASSIGGSITGELFF | TGTGCCAGTAGTATAGGCGGGAGTATCACCGGGGAGCTGTTTTTT
medium-sized | 14 | - | TRBJ1-3 | TRBV2 | CASRDSSSGNTIYF | TGTGCCAGCAGGGACAGCAGCTCTGGAAACACCATATATTTT
few | 15 | TRBD1 | TRBJ1-1 | TRBV6-6 | CASSSHRGTNTEAFF | TGTGCCAGCAGTTCGCACAGGGGAACTAACACTGAAGCTTTCTTT
medium-sized | 14 | - | TRBJ1-4 | TRBV7-9 | CASSPGATNEKLFF | TGTGCCAGCAGCCCGGGAGCAACTAATGAAAAACTGTTTTTT
many | 15 | - | TRBJ2-1 | TRBV12-3/TRBV12-4 | CASSFGGAGDNEQFF | TGTGCCAGCAGTTTCGGAGGGGCCGGTGACAATGAGCAGTTCTTC
many | 14 | - | TRBJ1-4 | TRBV12-3/TRBV12-4 | CASSIMGFSEKLFF | TGTGCCAGCAGTATAATGGGGTTCAGTGAAAAACTGTTTTTT
many | 14 | TRBD1 | TRBJ2-3 | TRBV7-9 | CASSLETGSDTQYF | TGTGCCAGCAGCCTCGAGACAGGGTCAGATACGCAGTATTTT
many | 15 | - | TRBJ2-6 | TRBV7-9 | CASSLGGSGANVLTF | TGTGCCAGCAGCTTAGGGGGATCTGGGGCCAACGTCCTGACTTTC
medium-sized | 14 | TRBD2 | TRBJ2-5 | TRBV7-9 | CASSSTSMRGSQYF | TGTGCCAGCAGCTCGACCTCGATGCGGGGGTCCCAGTACTTC
- | 13 | - | TRBJ2-4 | TRBV19 | CARRDIAKNIQYF | TGTGCCAGACGGGATATAGCCAAAAACATTCAGTACTTC
medium-sized | 15 | TRBD1 | TRBJ2-7 | TRBV28 | CASWEGGQGTYEQYF | TGTGCCAGCTGGGAAGGCGGACAGGGTACTTACGAGCAGTACTTC
- | 19 | TRBD1 | TRBJ1-3 | TRBV5-6 | CASSLVDRGRLPPGNTIYF | TGTGCCAGCAGCTTGGTGGACAGGGGGCGTCTTCCACCTGGAAACACCATATATTTT
medium-sized | 13 | - | TRBJ2-7 | TRBV7-9 | CASRGASSYEQYF | TGTGCCAGCAGGGGCGCCTCCTCCTACGAGCAGTACTTC
medium-sized | 14 | TRBD1 | TRBJ2-2 | TRBV19 | CASSFGTGSGELFF | TGTGCCAGTAGTTTCGGGACAGGGAGCGGGGAGCTGTTTTTT
medium-sized | 15 | - | TRBJ1-6 | TRBV11-2 | CASRSDSSYNSPLHF | TGTGCCAGCAGATCGGACAGCTCCTATAATTCACCCCTCCACTTT
few | 14 | - | TRBJ2-5 | TRBV5-4 | CASSLEGLKETQYF | TGTGCCAGCAGCTTGGAAGGGCTGAAGGAGACCCAGTACTTC
medium-sized | 22 | - | TRBJ2-6 | TRBV4-2 | CASSQDLAGSISYLSGANVLTF | TGTGCCAGCAGCCAAGATCTAGCAGGGTCCATCTCCTACCTCTCTGGGGCCAACGTCCTGACTTTC
medium-sized | 12 | - | TRBJ1-2 | TRBV20-1 | CSARDRVEGYTF | TGCAGTGCTAGAGATCGTGTTGAGGGCTACACCTTC
many | 13 | TRBD1 | TRBJ2-7 | TRBV14 | CASSPQGAREQYF | TGTGCCAGCAGCCCACAGGGGGCTAGGGAGCAGTACTTC
- | 15 | - | TRBJ2-3 | TRBV5-5 | CASSLGTTNTDTQYF | TGTGCCAGCAGCTTGGGAACCACTAACACAGATACGCAGTATTTT
- | 16 | TRBD1 | TRBJ2-1 | TRBV7-2 | CASSFSGTGTYNEQFF | TGTGCCAGCAGCTTTTCCGGGACAGGGACCTACAATGAGCAGTTCTTC
many | 17 | TRBD2 | TRBJ2-2 | TRBV14 | CASSRLSSGRGHRELFF | TGTGCCAGCAGCCGCCTTTCTAGCGGGAGAGGTCACCGGGAGCTGTTTTTT
many | 19 | - | TRBJ2-1 | TRBV6-2/TRBV6-3 | CASSYSSAAGSRGSDEQFF | TGTGCCAGCAGTTACTCGAGTGCGGCAGGGAGTAGAGGTAGCGATGAGCAGTTCTTC
medium-sized | 19 | TRBD2 | TRBJ2-1 | TRBV2 | CASSPRLAGGPGSYNEQFF | TGTGCCAGCAGTCCAAGACTAGCGGGAGGGCCGGGGTCCTACAATGAGCAGTTCTTC
medium-sized | 17 | - | TRBJ2-5 | TRBV28 | CASSPDRSPMYQETQYF | TGTGCCAGCAGCCCCGACAGGTCTCCCATGTACCAAGAGACCCAGTACTTC
many | 17 | TRBD1 | TRBJ2-2 | TRBV20-1 | CSARVPPGQGGTGELFF | TGCAGTGCTAGGGTGCCTCCGGGACAGGGTGGTACCGGGGAGCTGTTTTTT
few | 14 | TRBD1 | TRBJ1-5 | TRBV20-1 | CSSPGQGDYQPQHF | TGCAGTTCTCCGGGACAGGGGGATTATCAGCCCCAGCATTTT
medium-sized | 13 | - | TRBJ2-7 | TRBV7-2 | CASSTTSSYEQYF | TGTGCCAGCTCTACGACAAGTTCCTACGAGCAGTACTTC
medium-sized | 12 | - | TRBJ2-1 | TRBV12-3/TRBV12-4 | CASSWGKNEQFF | TGTGCCAGCAGTTGGGGGAAAAATGAGCAGTTCTTC